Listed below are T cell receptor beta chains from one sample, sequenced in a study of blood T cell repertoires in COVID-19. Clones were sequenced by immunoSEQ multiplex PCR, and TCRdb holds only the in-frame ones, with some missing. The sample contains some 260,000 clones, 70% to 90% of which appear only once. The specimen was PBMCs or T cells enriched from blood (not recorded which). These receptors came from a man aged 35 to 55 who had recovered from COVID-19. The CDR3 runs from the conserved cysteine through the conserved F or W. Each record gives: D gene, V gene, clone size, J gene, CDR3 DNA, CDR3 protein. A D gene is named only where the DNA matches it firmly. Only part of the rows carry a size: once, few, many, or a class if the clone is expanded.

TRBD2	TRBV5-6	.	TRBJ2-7	TGTGCCAGCAGCTTGGGGGGGACTAGCGGGGGGCAAGTCAACTACGAGCAGTACTTC	CASSLGGTSGGQVNYEQYF
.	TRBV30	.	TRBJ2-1	TGTGCCTGGAGATCAAAGGGACTCGACGACAATGAGCAGTTCTTC	CAWRSKGLDDNEQFF
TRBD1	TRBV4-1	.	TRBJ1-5	TGCGCCAGCAGCCAAGTTGTGACAGGGCGTCAGCCCCAGCATTTT	CASSQVVTGRQPQHF
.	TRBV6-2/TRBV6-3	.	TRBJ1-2	TGTGCCAGCAGTCAGTCTAACTATGGCTACACCTTC	CASSQSNYGYTF
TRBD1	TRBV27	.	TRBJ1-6	TGTGCCAGCAGTTTTTTAGGGACAGGGATTGATTCACCCCTCCACTTT	CASSFLGTGIDSPLHF
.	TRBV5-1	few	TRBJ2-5	TGCGCCAGCAATTTGCAGGGGACACGCCAAGAGACCCAGTACTTC	CASNLQGTRQETQYF
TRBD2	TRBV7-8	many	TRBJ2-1	TGTGCCAGCAGCTTAGAAGGGAGGGCGGGGAATGAGCAGTTCTTC	CASSLEGRAGNEQFF
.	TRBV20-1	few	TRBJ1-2	TGCATTACACAACAGGGATCTATTCTCACCTTC	CITQQGSILTF
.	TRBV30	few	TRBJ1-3	TGTGCCTGGAGTAATTCCGCGAGCTCTGGAAACACCATATATTTT	CAWSNSASSGNTIYF
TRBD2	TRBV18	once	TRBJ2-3	TGTGCCAGCTCACCACCGTCTAGCGGGGGCATGGATACGCAGTATTTT	CASSPPSSGGMDTQYF
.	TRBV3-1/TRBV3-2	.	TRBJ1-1	TGTGCCAGCAGCCATGACACGCTGCAAGAAGCTTTCTTT	CASSHDTLQEAFF
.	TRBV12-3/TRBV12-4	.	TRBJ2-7	TGTGCCAGCACAGACAGAGCAGCCTACGAGCAGTACTTC	CASTDRAAYEQYF
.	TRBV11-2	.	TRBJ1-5	TGTGCCAGCAGCTTAGATAGTGGAGAGAAGCATTTT	CASSLDSGEKHF
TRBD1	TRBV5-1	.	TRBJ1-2	TGCGCCAGCAGGCATACTCCGGGACAGGCGGGCACTAACTATGGCTACACCTTC	CASRHTPGQAGTNYGYTF
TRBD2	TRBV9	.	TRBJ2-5	TGTGCCAGCAGCGTAGCTCCCGGACTAGCGGGGCAAGAGACCCAGTACTTC	CASSVAPGLAGQETQYF
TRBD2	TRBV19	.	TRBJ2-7	TGTGCCAGTAACCTGGGGACTAGCACACACGAGCAGTACTTC	CASNLGTSTHEQYF
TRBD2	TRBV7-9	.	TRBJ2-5	TGTGCCAGCAACGAGGGACTAGCAGAAGAGACCCAGTACTTC	CASNEGLAEETQYF
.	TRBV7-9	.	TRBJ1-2	TGTGCCAGCAGCTTAGCGGGCAGAGATGGCTACACCTTC	CASSLAGRDGYTF
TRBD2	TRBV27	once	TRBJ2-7	TGTGCCAGCAGGGCTAGCGGGAATCCAAACGAGCAGTACTTC	CASRASGNPNEQYF
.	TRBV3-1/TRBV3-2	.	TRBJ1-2	TGTGCCAGCAGCCAAGAGGAGGGCTGGGGTCGCTACACCTTC	CASSQEEGWGRYTF
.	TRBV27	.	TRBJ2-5	TGTGCCAGCAGTTCCACCCCACCGCGAGAGACCCAGTACTTC	CASSSTPPRETQYF
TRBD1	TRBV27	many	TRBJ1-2	TGTGCCAGCAGTTTAGGGAGACAGGGCAGCTACACCTTC	CASSLGRQGSYTF
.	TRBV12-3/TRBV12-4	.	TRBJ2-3	TGTGCCAGCAGCAGGGACATCACAGATACGCAGTATTTT	CASSRDITDTQYF